The clone carrying this TCR beta chain was picked up many times. The data are from a study of response to subunit inactivated influenza vaccine. TCRdb ran MiXCR on the RT-PCR reads and lists one entry per CDR3 protein. The table lists over 150,000 distinct CDR3 sequences, approximately 8.7% of them singletons. Germline CDR1 SGHDT, CDR2 YYEEEE. This CDR3 contains 14 residues. The germline V and J ends were trimmed by 2 bases and 9 bases, with 12 bases remaining between them. This TCR came from a man aged 45-65 years who received an inactivated influenza vaccine. The specimen was non-naive T cells sorted from PBMCs, collected on the day of vaccination. The chain is built from TRBV5-6 and TRBJ1-6; D remains ambiguous. The CDR3 protein is CASSLLGMGSPLHF. The DNA for the CDR3 is TGTGCCAGCAGCTTACTGGGAATGGGTTCACCCCTCCACTTT.